The 21 T cell receptor beta chains below were found in one sample sequenced in a study of neoadjuvant anti-PD-1 for oral cavity cancer. Sequenced by immunoSEQ multiplex PCR; TCRdb stores in-frame clones only, minus some. The repertoire holds nearly 7,000 clones, with approximately 75% as singletons. The source material was PBMCs, sampled before nivolumab (anti-PD-1) treatment. Receptor source: a person aged 40 to 85 with oral cavity squamous cell carcinoma.

The chain combines TRBV9 with TRBJ2-2; D remains ambiguous. Germline V gene lookup returns CDR1 SGDLS and CDR2 YYNGEE. The CDR3 is 15 residues long. V lost 0 bases to trimming and J lost 1 base, with 7 bases between them. In DNA, the CDR3 is TGTGCCAGCAGCGTAGGCCACCTGAACACCGGGGAGCTGTTTTTT. It codes for CASSVGHLNTGELFF.

This clone was recorded a few times. V usage is TRBV11-2 and J usage is TRBJ2-1; TRBD1 might be the D (6 bases). CDR1 is SGHAT and CDR2 is FQNNGV in the germline V gene. The V end was cut by 4 bases, the J end by 10 bases, with 20 bases between. The CDR3 contains 15 residues. The CDR3 here is CASSSQGKGTAEQFF. The CDR3 DNA reads TGTGCCAGCAGCTCCCAGGGGAAGGGGACGGCCGAGCAGTTCTTC. The variable domain in full, with the rest retrieved from reference TRBV11-2 and TRBJ2-1, is EAGVAQSPRYKIIEKRQSVAFWCNPISGHATLYWYQQILGQGPKLLIQFQNNGVVDDSQLPKDRFSAERLKGVDSTLKIQPAKLEDSAVYLCASSSQGKGTAEQFFGPGTRLTVL.

The rearrangement uses TRBV6-6 and TRBJ1-4; 8 bases fit TRBD1. The V and J ends lost 4 bases and 4 bases, in that order; junction bases with no gene match: 8. Germline loops: CDR1 MNHNY, CDR2 SVGAGI (reference sequence). The CDR3 spans 16 residues. The CDR3 sequence is CASSSRDRGGNEKLFF. The CDR3 DNA follows: TGTGCCAGCAGTTCCCGTGACAGGGGAGGTAATGAAAAACTGTTTTTT.

This sequence joins TRBV7-2 and TRBJ1-2, with a possible D match to TRBD1 (5 bases). CDR1 and CDR2 (germline): SGHTA, FQGNSA. The CDR3 consists of 14 residues. The V and J ends lost 5 bases and 1 base respectively, with 11 bases between them. CDR3 nucleotides: TGTGCCAGCAGCCCTGGGACTTTTAACTATGGCTACACCTTC. Translated, it gives CASSPGTFNYGYTF.

CDR3 residues: CASSTGTVSGNTIYF. The CDR3 nucleotides read TGTGCCAGTAGTACCGGGACAGTCTCTGGAAACACCATATATTTT. The chain has TRBV19 and TRBJ1-3; 7 bases agree with TRBD1. Germline V gene sequence: CDR1 LNHDA, CDR2 SQIVND (reference sequence). The CDR3 length is 15 residues. The ends lost 4 bases at V and 0 bases at J; junction bases unmatched: 3.

This chain links TRBV5-4 with TRBJ2-2, with D perhaps TRBD2 (6 bases). V lost 0 bases and J 4 bases, leaving 16 bases between the germline ends. This CDR3 spans 17 amino acids. From germline, CDR1 is SGHNT and CDR2 YYREEE (reference sequence). The DNA of the CDR3 is TGTGCCAGCAGCTTGGGCCCCGTAAGGAGGGGCACCGGGGAGCTGTTTTTT. It specifies CASSLGPVRRGTGELFF.

The chain uses TRBV7-9 and TRBJ1-1; 7 bases are a match to TRBD1. Germline CDR1 SEHNR, CDR2 FQNEAQ (reference sequence). This CDR3 comprises 14 residues. V lost 5 bases to trimming and J lost 4 bases; unmatched junction nucleotides: 7. CDR3: CASSRQGMGTEAFF. CDR3 nucleotides: TGTGCCAGCAGCCGACAGGGAATGGGCACTGAAGCTTTCTTT.

The J gene is TRBJ2-6, the V gene TRBV5-1; 8 bases match TRBD1. The germline V gene has CDR1 SGHRS and CDR2 YFSETQ. The CDR3 spans 16 residues. Trimming cost V 4 bases and J 3 bases; bases outside gene matches: 6. CDR3 DNA sequence: TGCGCCAGCAGCGTTCGGACAGGGATTGGGGCCAACGTCCTGACTTTC. The encoded protein is CASSVRTGIGANVLTF.

This clone was picked up one time. The chain employs TRBV28 and TRBJ2-7; D is unresolved. The CDR3 covers 14 residues. The V and J ends lost 4 bases and 1 base respectively, with 11 bases between them. The germline V gene has CDR1 MDHEN and CDR2 SYDVKM. CDR3 DNA: TGTGCCAGCAGTTCCCGACTCGTATCCTACGAGCAGTACTTC. As protein: CASSSRLVSYEQYF.

This clone was observed once. The rearrangement joins TRBV5-1 to TRBJ2-1; a weak D match, TRBD2 (5 bases). Per the germline V gene, CDR1 is SGHRS and CDR2 is YFSETQ. Trimming removed 4 bases from V and 5 bases from J, with 13 bases in between. This CDR3 comprises 14 residues. CDR3 in amino acids: CASSPRRANNEQFF. In DNA, the CDR3 is TGCGCCAGCAGCCCAAGGCGGGCCAACAATGAGCAGTTCTTC. Drawing the rest from reference TRBV5-1 and TRBJ2-1, the complete variable domain is KAGVTQTPRYLIKTRGQQVTLSCSPISGHRSVSWYQQTPGQGLQFLFEYFSETQRNKGNFPGRFSGRQFSNSRSEMNVSTLELGDSALYLCASSPRRANNEQFFGPGTRLTVL.

The rearrangement uses TRBV28 and TRBJ2-7, with D hard to call. The CDR3 extends over 12 amino acids. V dropped 5 bases and J dropped 5 bases, with 10 bases sitting between them. Germline V gene sequence: CDR1 MDHEN, CDR2 SYDVKM. CDR3 in amino acids: CASSPSLDEQYF. The CDR3 bases are TGTGCCAGCAGTCCAAGTCTCGACGAGCAGTACTTC.

This chain links TRBV5-1 with TRBJ2-1; 7 nucleotides line up with TRBD1. CDR3 length: 14 residues. The germline gives CDR1 SGHRS, CDR2 YFSETQ. The V segment lost 1 base and the J segment 4 bases; nucleotides outside the gene matches: 2. CDR3 coding DNA: TGCGCCAGCAGCTTGTTGGACAGGTACAATGAGCAGTTCTTC. This translates into CASSLLDRYNEQFF.

V and J are TRBV7-2 and TRBJ1-1; D gene uncertain. Germline assignment: CDR1 SGHTA and CDR2 FQGNSA. There are 14 residues in the CDR3. V dropped 1 base and J dropped 1 base, with 7 bases sitting between them. The CDR3 coding sequence is TGTGCCAGCAGCTTAGGGACTGGGAACACTGAAGCTTTCTTT. Translation: CASSLGTGNTEAFF.

This clone appeared once. This rearrangement joins TRBV28 to TRBJ2-1; maybe TRBD1 (6 bases). Per germline, CDR1 MDHEN and CDR2 SYDVKM. V was shortened by 3 bases and J by 10 bases, with 7 bases between the two germline ends. There are 11 residues in the CDR3. The DNA of the CDR3 is TGTGCCAGCAGTTTTGGGGGCGAGCAGTTCTTC. This encodes CASSFGGEQFF. Complete variable domain (other parts from reference TRBV28 and TRBJ2-1): DVKVTQSSRYLVKRTGEKVFLECVQDMDHENMFWYRQDPGLGLRLIYFSYDVKMKEKGDIPEGYSVSREKKERFSLILESASTNQTSMYLCASSFGGEQFFGPGTRLTVL.

V usage is TRBV6-4 and J usage is TRBJ1-1, with D possibly matching TRBD1 (6 bases). V was clipped by 2 bases and J by 4 bases, with 11 bases between them. The CDR3 totals 14 residues. Germline V gene lookup returns CDR1 MRHNA and CDR2 SNTAGT. The CDR3 region is CASSDGEGGTEAFF. In nucleotides, the CDR3 is TGTGCCAGCAGTGACGGTGAAGGGGGCACTGAAGCTTTCTTT.

The CDR3 here is CASSLVNTEAFF. The CDR3 DNA reads as TGTGCCAGCAGCTTAGTGAACACTGAAGCTTTCTTT. The V and J genes are TRBV7-9 and TRBJ1-1, with D unresolved. This CDR3 is 12 amino acids long. V lost 1 base to trimming and J lost 0 bases, with 0 bases between them. Germline V gene sequence: CDR1 SEHNR, CDR2 FQNEAQ (reference sequence).

This chain joins TRBV30 and TRBJ2-4; 8 bases line up with TRBD1. V was pared by 3 bases and J by 8 bases, with 6 bases of the junction left unmatched. The CDR3 runs 13 residues. Germline assignment: CDR1 GTSNPN and CDR2 SVGIG (reference sequence). The DNA of the CDR3 is TGTGCCTGGAGCGGAACGGACAGGGACATTCAGTACTTC. This codes for CAWSGTDRDIQYF.

This clone has just one count. The chain is built from TRBV27 and TRBJ1-6; tentative D call: TRBD1 (5 bases). This CDR3 has 14 amino acids. The V and J ends lost 7 bases and 7 bases respectively, with 14 bases between them. Germline CDR1 is MNHEY and CDR2 is SMNVEV (reference sequence). The CDR3 spells CASKTGRENSPLHF. The CDR3 nucleotides read TGTGCCAGCAAGACGGGACGGGAAAATTCACCCCTCCACTTT.

CDR3 bases: TGCAGCGCCCCGTGGGGGAGCGTTTATGAGCAGTTCTTC. Translation gives CSAPWGSVYEQFF. The chain couples TRBV29-1 to TRBJ2-1; tentatively, D is TRBD1 or TRBD2 (5 bases each). The CDR3 has 13 residues. V shed 7 bases and J shed 8 bases, with 18 bases lying between them. Per germline, CDR1 SQVTM and CDR2 ANQGSEA.

The chain joins TRBV6-6 to TRBJ1-5; 8 bases agree with TRBD1. The V segment lost 3 bases and the J segment 2 bases; nucleotides outside the gene matches: 3. Germline CDR1 MNHNY, CDR2 SVGAGI (reference sequence). The CDR3 covers 15 residues. This CDR3 is CASSYLTGGNQPQHF. The CDR3 DNA follows: TGTGCCAGCAGTTATTTGACAGGGGGCAATCAGCCCCAGCATTTT.

The genes are TRBV29-1 and TRBJ2-1, with TRBD1 identical over 9 bases. The CDR3 is 11 residues long. CDR1 is SQVTM, CDR2 ANQGSEA, per germline. The ends lost 7 bases at V and 5 bases at J; junction bases unmatched: 0. This CDR3 reads CSGDRDNEQFF. The CDR3 DNA reads as TGCAGCGGGGACAGGGACAATGAGCAGTTCTTC.